The 14 T cell receptor beta chains reported below all come from one sample, sequenced in a study of OX40 agonist ivuxolimab in advanced cancers. The method was immunoSEQ multiplex PCR; TCRdb's version includes in-frame clones alone and lacks a portion of them. The data hold some 38,000 clones, with roughly 91% observed a single time. This material consisted of CD4+ or CD8+ T cells sorted from blood, taken in a trial of the OX40 agonist ivuxolimab. These receptors were obtained from an adult with an advanced solid tumor such as melanoma, head and neck, liver or kidney cancer.

V is TRBV27 and J is TRBJ1-4; tentative D call: TRBD1 (5 bases). From germline, CDR1 is MNHEY and CDR2 SMNVEV (reference sequence). The length of the CDR3 is 14 residues. The V end was cut by 4 bases, the J end by 6 bases, with 12 bases between. This CDR3 reads CASSSTDQYEKLFF. DNA of the CDR3: TGTGCCAGCAGTTCGACAGATCAATATGAAAAACTGTTTTTT.

This chain connects TRBV27 to TRBJ1-1; 7 bases agree with TRBD1. Trimming removed 3 bases from V and 1 base from J; junction bases left unmatched: 8. The CDR3 is made up of 16 amino acids. Germline V CDR1 and CDR2: MNHEY, SMNVEV (reference sequence). The CDR3 sequence is CASSLRGGASNTEAFF. CDR3 nucleotides: TGTGCCAGCAGTTTGAGAGGGGGCGCATCGAACACTGAAGCTTTCTTT.

The rearrangement uses TRBV27 and TRBJ2-4; 7 bases line up with TRBD1. The J segment lost 1 base and the V segment lost 6 bases, leaving 9 bases of the junction unmatched. Per germline, CDR1 MNHEY and CDR2 SMNVEV (reference sequence). The CDR3 spans 16 residues. The CDR3 coding sequence is TGTGCCAGCAGGCCGACAGGGAGAGAGGCCAAAAACATTCAGTACTTC. Amino acids: CASRPTGREAKNIQYF.

The CDR3 sequence is CASSPGHLYEQYF. The CDR3, as DNA: TGTGCCAGCAGTCCGGGACACCTTTACGAGCAGTACTTC. The chain is built from TRBV9 and TRBJ2-7; D perhaps matches TRBD1 (6 bases). The CDR3 spans 13 residues. Between the trimmed V and J ends, which lost 5 bases and 4 bases, there was a span of 13 bases. Germline V CDR1 and CDR2: SGDLS, YYNGEE.

The chain is built from TRBV5-1 and TRBJ2-5; 9 bases are shared with TRBD1. The trim removed 4 bases at V and 2 bases at J, leaving 3 bases unmatched. Germline values: CDR1 SGHRS, CDR2 YFSETQ. The CDR3 has 14 amino acids. The CDR3 loop is CASSIGQGQETQYF. As DNA, the CDR3 is TGCGCCAGCAGCATTGGACAGGGGCAAGAGACCCAGTACTTC.

This clone was counted once. This chain links TRBV19 with TRBJ2-7; possibly TRBD2 for D (6 bases). The length of the CDR3 is 13 residues. Germline values: CDR1 LNHDA, CDR2 SQIVND (reference sequence). Trimming left V 3 bases short and J 6 bases short, with 12 bases between. DNA of the CDR3: TGTGCCAGTAGTATCTTCGGGAGCGCCGAGCAGTACTTC. The encoded protein is CASSIFGSAEQYF.

The J gene is TRBJ1-1, the V gene TRBV7-2; D unclear. The CDR3 loop spans 13 amino acids. The ends were cut back, 1 base at V and 8 bases at J, with 11 bases in the middle. Per the germline V gene, CDR1 is SGHTA and CDR2 is FQGNSA. The CDR3 reads CASSLGHQREAFF. Here the CDR3 DNA reads TGTGCCAGCAGCTTAGGGCACCAAAGGGAAGCTTTCTTT.

The chain employs TRBV28 and TRBJ1-1; tentative D call: TRBD1 (6 bases). CDR1 and CDR2 from the germline V gene are MDHEN and SYDVKM. The V and J ends lost 7 bases and 1 base respectively, with 13 bases between them. This CDR3 has 14 residues. CDR3 region: CASILGGQNTEAFF. The CDR3 DNA reads TGTGCCAGCATCCTCGGGGGACAGAACACTGAAGCTTTCTTT.

The rearrangement uses TRBV10-3 and TRBJ2-3; weak D call: TRBD1 (5 bases). Trimming removed 7 bases from V and 5 bases from J, with 22 bases in between. Germline CDR1 ENHRY, CDR2 SYGVKD. There are 16 residues in the CDR3. CDR3 DNA: TGTGCCATCAAAGGGGAAGTAGCAGTGGGTGGAGATACGCAGTATTTT. The encoded protein is CAIKGEVAVGGDTQYF.

This clone was seen a single time. The V call is TRBV5-5, the J call TRBJ1-5, with no clear D. The CDR3 length is 16 residues. Germline-derived CDR1 and CDR2 are SGHKS and YYEKEE (reference sequence). Trimming removed 0 bases at V and 0 bases at J, with 10 bases between. DNA of the CDR3: TGTGCCAGCAGCTTGGTGGCAGACCATAGCAATCAGCCCCAGCATTTT. Its protein product is CASSLVADHSNQPQHF.

This chain joins TRBV7-2 and TRBJ2-2; D gene unclear. Per the germline V gene, CDR1 is SGHTA and CDR2 is FQGNSA. Trimming took 1 base from V and 8 from J, leaving 11 bases between them. The CDR3 is 14 residues long. The CDR3 is CASSLEFGSGELFF. The CDR3 bases are TGTGCCAGCAGCTTAGAATTCGGGTCTGGGGAGCTGTTTTTT.

This clone was observed a handful of times. The V gene is TRBV6-6, the J gene TRBJ1-6, with D possibly TRBD1 on 5 matching bases. V shed 7 bases and J shed 10 bases, with 8 bases lying between them. The germline V gene has CDR1 MNHNY and CDR2 SVGAGI (reference sequence). The CDR3 totals 11 residues. CDR3 residues: CASKGDSPLHF. In nucleotides, the CDR3 is TGTGCCAGCAAAGGGGACTCACCCCTCCACTTT.

The chain combines TRBV15 with TRBJ2-2; 9 bases are a match to TRBD1. The germline V gene has CDR1 LNHNV and CDR2 YYDKDF (reference sequence). Germline trimming cut 6 bases from V and 1 base from J; bases unmatched to any gene: 6. The CDR3 sequence is 16 residues long. The CDR3 loop reads CATRNPGQGNTGELFF. The CDR3 nucleotides are TGTGCCACCAGGAACCCGGGACAGGGGAACACCGGGGAGCTGTTTTTT.

The chain joins TRBV20-1 to TRBJ1-2; D gene unclear. Trimming stripped 0 bases from V and 8 bases from J, with 4 bases between. Germline CDR1 and CDR2: DFQATT and SNEGSKA (reference sequence). The CDR3 consists of 10 residues. The CDR3 DNA follows: TGCAGTGCTAGAGATAGGGGCTACACCTTC. Protein product: CSARDRGYTF.